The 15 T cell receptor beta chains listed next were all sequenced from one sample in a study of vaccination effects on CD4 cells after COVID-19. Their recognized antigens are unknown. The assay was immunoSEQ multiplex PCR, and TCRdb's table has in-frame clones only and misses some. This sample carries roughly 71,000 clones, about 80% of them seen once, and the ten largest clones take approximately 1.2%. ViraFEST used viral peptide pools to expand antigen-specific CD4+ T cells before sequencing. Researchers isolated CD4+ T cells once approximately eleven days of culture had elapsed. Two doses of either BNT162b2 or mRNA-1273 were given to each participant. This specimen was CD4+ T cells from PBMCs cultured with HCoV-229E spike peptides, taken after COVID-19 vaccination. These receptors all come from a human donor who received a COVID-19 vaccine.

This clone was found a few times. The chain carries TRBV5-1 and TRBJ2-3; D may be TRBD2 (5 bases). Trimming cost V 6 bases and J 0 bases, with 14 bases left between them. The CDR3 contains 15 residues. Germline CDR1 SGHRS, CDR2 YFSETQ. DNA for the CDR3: TGCGCCAGCATTGCGGGTGTACCTAGCACAGATACGCAGTATTTT. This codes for CASIAGVPSTDTQYF.

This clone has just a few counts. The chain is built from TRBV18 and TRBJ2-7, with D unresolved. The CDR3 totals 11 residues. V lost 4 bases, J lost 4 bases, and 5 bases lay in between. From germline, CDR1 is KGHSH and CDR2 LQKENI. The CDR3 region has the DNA TGTGCCAGCTCACGGGGTTACGAGCAGTACGTC. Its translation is CASSRGYEQYV.

The DNA of the CDR3 is TGTGCCAGCAGCTCCGGGACAGGGAAGACCCAGTACTTC. This gives the protein CASSSGTGKTQYF. The chain carries TRBV7-2 and TRBJ2-5; TRBD1 agrees at 9 bases. V trimming: 4 bases; J trimming: 6 bases; junction bases outside the gene matches: 3. Germline V lookup: CDR1 SGHTA, CDR2 FQGNSA. The CDR3 length is 13 residues.

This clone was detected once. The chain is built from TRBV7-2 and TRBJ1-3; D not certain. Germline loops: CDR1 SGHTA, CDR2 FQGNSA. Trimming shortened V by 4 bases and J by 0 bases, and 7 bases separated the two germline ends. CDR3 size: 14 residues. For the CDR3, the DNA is TGTGCCAGCAGCTACGAATACTCTGGAAACACCATATATTTT. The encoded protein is CASSYEYSGNTIYF.

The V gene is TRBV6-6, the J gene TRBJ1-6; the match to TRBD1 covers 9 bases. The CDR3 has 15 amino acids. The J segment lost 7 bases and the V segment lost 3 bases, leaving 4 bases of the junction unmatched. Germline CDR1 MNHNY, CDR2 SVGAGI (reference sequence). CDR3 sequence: CASSYGTGLNSPLHF. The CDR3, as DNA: TGTGCCAGCAGTTATGGGACAGGGCTAAATTCACCCCTCCACTTT.

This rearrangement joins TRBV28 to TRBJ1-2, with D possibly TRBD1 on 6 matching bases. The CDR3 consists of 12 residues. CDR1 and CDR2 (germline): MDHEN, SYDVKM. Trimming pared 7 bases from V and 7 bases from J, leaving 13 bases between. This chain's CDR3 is CASTRGSIGYTF. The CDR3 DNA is TGTGCCAGCACCAGGGGCAGTATTGGCTACACCTTC.

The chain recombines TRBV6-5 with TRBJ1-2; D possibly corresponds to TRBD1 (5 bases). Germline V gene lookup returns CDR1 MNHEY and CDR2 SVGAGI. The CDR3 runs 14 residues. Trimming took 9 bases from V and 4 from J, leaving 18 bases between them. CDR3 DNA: TGTGCCAGTAGAGAGCCATGGGGGAGCTATGGCTACACCTTC. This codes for CASREPWGSYGYTF.

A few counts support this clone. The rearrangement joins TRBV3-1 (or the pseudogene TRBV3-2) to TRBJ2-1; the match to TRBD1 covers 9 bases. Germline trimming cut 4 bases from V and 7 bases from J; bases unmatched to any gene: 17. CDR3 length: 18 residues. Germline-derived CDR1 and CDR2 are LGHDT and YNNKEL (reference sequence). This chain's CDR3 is CASSRITSGTGWSNEQFF. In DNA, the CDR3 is TGTGCCAGCAGCCGCATTACTTCCGGGACAGGGTGGAGTAATGAGCAGTTCTTC.

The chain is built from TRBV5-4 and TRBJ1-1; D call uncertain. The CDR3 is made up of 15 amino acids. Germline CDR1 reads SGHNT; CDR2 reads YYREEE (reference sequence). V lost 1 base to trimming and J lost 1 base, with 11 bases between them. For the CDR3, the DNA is TGTGCCAGCAGCTTGATGAGTTCAGCGAACACTGAAGCTTTCTTT. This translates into CASSLMSSANTEAFF. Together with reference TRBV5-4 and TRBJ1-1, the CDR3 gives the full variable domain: ETGVTQSPTHLIKTRGQQVTLRCSSQSGHNTVSWYQQALGQGPQFIFQYYREEENGRGNFPPRFSGLQFPNYSSELNVNALELDDSALYLCASSLMSSANTEAFFGQGTRLTVV.

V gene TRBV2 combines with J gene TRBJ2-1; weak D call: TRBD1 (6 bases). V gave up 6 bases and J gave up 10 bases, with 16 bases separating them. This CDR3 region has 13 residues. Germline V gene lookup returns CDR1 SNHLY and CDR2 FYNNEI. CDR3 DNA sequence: TGTGCCAGCAGCCGGGACACCCGAGGGGAGCAGTTCTTC. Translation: CASSRDTRGEQFF.

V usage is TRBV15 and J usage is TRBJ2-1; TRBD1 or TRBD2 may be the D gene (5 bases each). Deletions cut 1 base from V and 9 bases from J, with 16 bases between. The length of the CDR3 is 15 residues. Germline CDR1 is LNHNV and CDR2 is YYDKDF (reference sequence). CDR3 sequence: CATSRGGAQSGEQFF. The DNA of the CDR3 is TGTGCCACCAGCAGAGGAGGGGCACAATCAGGTGAGCAGTTCTTC.

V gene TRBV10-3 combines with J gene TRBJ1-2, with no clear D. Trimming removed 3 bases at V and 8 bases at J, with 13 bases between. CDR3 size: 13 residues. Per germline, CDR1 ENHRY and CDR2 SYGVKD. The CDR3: CAISESAGWGYTF. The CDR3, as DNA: TGTGCCATCAGTGAATCGGCAGGTTGGGGCTACACCTTC.

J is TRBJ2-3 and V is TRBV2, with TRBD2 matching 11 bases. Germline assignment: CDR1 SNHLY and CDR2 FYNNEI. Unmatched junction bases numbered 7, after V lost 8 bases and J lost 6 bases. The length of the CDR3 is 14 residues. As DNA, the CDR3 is TGTGCCAGCGGGGGACTAGCGGAGGCGGATACGCAGTATTTT. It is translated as CASGGLAEADTQYF.

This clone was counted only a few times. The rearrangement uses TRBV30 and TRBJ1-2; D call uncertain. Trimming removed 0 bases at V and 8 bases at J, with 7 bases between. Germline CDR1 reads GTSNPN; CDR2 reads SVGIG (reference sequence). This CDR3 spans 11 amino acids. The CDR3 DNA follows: TGTGCCTGGAGTGTTCGGGGAGGCTACACCTTC. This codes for CAWSVRGGYTF.

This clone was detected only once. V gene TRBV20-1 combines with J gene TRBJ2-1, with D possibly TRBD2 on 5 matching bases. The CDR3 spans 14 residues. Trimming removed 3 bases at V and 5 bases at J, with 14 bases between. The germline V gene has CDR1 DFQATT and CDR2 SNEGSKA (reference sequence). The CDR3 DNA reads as TGCAGTGCTAGTCCCAGCGTCGGGAACAATGAGCAGTTCTTC. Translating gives CSASPSVGNNEQFF.